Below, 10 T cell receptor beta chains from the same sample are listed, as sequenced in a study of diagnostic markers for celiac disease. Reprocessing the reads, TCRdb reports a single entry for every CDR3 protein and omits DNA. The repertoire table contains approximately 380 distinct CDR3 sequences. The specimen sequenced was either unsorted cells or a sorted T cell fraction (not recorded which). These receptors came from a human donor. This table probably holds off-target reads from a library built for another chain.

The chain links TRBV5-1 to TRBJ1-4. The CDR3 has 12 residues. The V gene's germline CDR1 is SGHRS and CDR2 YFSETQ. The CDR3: CASSRDLEKLFF.

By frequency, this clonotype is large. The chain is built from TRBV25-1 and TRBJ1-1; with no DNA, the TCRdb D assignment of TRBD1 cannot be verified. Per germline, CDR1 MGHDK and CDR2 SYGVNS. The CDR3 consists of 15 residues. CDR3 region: CASSEYEGTNTEAFF.

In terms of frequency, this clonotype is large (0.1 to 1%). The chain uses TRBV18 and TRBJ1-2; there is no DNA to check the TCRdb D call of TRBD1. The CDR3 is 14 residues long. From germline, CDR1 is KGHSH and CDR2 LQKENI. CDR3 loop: CASSPGGRGHGYTF.

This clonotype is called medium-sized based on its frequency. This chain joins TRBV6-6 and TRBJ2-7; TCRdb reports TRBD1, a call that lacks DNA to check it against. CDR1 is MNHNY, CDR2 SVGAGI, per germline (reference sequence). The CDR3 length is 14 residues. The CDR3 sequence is CASSAQGVRYEQYF.

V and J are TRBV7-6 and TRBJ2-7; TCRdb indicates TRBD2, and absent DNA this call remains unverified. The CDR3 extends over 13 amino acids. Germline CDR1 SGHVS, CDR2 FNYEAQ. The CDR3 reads CASSLDMTNEQYF.

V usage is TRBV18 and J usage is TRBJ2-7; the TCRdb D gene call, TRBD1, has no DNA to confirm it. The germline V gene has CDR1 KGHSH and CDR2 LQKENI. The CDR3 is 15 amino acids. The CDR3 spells CASSLSMDRGYEQYF.

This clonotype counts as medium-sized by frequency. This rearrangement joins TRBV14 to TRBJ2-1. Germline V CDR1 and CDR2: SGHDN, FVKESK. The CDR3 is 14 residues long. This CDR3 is CASSPVQVSDEQFF.

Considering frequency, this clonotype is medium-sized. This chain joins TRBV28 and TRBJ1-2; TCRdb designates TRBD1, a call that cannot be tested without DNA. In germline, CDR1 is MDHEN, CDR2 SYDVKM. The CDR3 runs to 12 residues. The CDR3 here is CASHSGVHGYTF.

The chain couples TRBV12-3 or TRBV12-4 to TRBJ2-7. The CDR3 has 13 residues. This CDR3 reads CASSLRGRYEQYF.

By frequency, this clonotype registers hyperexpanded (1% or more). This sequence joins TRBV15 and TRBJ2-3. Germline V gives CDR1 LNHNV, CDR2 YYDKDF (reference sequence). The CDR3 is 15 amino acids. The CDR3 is CATSSLWGQPDTQYF.